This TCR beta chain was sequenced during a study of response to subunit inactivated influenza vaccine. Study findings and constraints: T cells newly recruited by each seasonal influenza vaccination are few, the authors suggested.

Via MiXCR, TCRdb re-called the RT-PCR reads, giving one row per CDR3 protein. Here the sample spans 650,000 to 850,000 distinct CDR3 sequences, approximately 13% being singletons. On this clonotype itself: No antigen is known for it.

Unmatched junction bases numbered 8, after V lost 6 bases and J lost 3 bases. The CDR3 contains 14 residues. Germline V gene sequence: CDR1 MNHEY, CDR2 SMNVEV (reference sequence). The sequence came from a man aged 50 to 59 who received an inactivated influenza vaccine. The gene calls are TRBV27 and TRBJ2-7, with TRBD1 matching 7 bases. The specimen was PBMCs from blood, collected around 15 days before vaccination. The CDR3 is CASRVNRDSYEQYF. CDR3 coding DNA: TGTGCCAGCAGGGTCAACCGGGACAGCTACGAGCAGTACTTC.